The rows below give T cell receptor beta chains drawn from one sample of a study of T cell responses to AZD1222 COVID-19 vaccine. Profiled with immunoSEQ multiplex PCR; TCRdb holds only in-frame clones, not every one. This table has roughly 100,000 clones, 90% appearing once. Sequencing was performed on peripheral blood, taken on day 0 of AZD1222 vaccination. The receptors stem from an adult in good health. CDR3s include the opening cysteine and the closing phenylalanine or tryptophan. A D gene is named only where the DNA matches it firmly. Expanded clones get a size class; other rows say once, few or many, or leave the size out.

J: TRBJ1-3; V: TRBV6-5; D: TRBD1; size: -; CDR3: CASSRTGAAGNTIYF; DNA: TGTGCCAGCAGCCGGACAGGGGCCGCTGGAAACACCATATATTTT
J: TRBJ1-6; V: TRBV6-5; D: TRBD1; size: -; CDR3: CASTTGTGDSPLHF; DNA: TGTGCCAGCACCACCGGGACAGGCGATTCACCCCTCCACTTT
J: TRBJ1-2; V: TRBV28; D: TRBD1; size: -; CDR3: CASSQPQGNYGYTF; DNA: TGTGCCAGCAGTCAACCACAGGGGAACTATGGCTACACCTTC
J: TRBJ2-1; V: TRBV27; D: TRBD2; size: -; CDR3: CASSSGLALGEQFF; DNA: TGTGCCAGCAGTTCGGGACTAGCGTTGGGTGAGCAGTTCTTC
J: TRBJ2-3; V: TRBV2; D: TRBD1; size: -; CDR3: CASSEQGATFPDTQYF; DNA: TGTGCCAGCAGTGAGCAGGGGGCTACCTTCCCAGATACGCAGTATTTT
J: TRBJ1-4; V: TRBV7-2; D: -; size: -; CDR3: CASSRSGNEKLFF; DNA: TGTGCCAGCAGTCGGTCGGGGAACGAAAAACTGTTTTTT
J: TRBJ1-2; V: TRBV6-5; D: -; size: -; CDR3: CASSSQGIDGYTF; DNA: TGTGCCAGCAGCTCACAGGGAATAGATGGCTACACCTTC
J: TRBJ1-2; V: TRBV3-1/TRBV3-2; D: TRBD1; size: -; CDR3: CASSQSTGLNHGYTF; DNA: TGTGCCAGCAGCCAGTCGACAGGGTTAAACCATGGCTACACCTTC
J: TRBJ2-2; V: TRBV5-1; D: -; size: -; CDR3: CASSFSGVAGELFF; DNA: TGCGCCAGCAGCTTCTCGGGGGTCGCCGGGGAGCTGTTTTTT
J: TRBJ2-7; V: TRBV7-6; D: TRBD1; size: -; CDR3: CASSSGFKQGADYEQYF; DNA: TGTGCCAGCAGCTCCGGATTTAAACAGGGGGCCGACTACGAGCAGTACTTC
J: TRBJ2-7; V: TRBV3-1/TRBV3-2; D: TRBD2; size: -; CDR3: CASSQPSGGLSSYEQYF; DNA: TGTGCCAGCAGCCAACCTAGCGGGGGGCTGAGCTCCTACGAGCAGTACTTC
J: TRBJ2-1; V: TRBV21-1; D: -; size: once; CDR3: CASSVQEETVSSYNEQFF; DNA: TGTGCCAGCAGCGTGCAAGAAGAGACAGTTTCCTCCTACAATGAGCAGTTCTTC
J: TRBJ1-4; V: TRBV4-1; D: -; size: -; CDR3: CASSQVSGTTNEKLFF; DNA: TGCGCCAGCAGCCAAGTCTCAGGGACGACTAATGAAAAACTGTTTTTT
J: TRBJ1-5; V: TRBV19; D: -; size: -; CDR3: CASTPTGRVDQPQHF; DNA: TGTGCCAGTACCCCTACGGGAAGGGTGGATCAGCCCCAGCATTTT
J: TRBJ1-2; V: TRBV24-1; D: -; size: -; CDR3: CATSYILEGGYGYTF; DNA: TGTGCCACCAGTTATATCCTAGAGGGAGGCTATGGCTACACCTTC
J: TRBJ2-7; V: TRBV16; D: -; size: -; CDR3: CASSPDRISYEQYF; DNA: TGTGCCAGCAGCCCTGACAGAATATCCTACGAGCAGTACTTC
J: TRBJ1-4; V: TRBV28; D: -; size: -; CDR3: CASSLPRTREKLFF; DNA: TGTGCCAGCAGTTTACCCCGGACTAGAGAAAAACTGTTTTTT
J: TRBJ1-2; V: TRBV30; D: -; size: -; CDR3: CAWKSGVDYGYTF; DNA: TGTGCCTGGAAGTCTGGGGTCGACTATGGCTACACCTTC
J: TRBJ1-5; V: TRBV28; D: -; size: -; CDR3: CASGETGRNQPQHF; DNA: TGTGCCAGCGGCGAGACAGGCAGAAATCAGCCCCAGCATTTT
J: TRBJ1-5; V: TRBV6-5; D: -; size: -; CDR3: CASAKGGRLDQPQHF; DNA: TGTGCCAGCGCCAAAGGTGGCAGACTGGATCAGCCCCAGCATTTT
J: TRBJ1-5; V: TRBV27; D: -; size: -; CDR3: CASSSADGLDQPQHF; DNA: TGTGCCAGCAGTTCGGCGGACGGACTCGATCAGCCCCAGCATTTT
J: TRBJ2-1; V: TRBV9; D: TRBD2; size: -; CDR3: CASSVATTSGGNRYNEQFF; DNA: TGTGCCAGCAGCGTAGCTACCACTAGCGGGGGGAACAGATACAATGAGCAGTTCTTC
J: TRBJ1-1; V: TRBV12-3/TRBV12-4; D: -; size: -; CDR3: CASSLDRAGMAFF; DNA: TGTGCCAGCAGTTTAGATAGGGCAGGGATGGCTTTCTTT
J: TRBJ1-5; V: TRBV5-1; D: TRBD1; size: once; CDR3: CASSPGQPNQPQHF; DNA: TGCGCCAGCAGCCCGGGACAGCCCAATCAGCCCCAGCATTTT
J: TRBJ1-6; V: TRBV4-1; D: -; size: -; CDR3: CASSQVWSGSPLHF; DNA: TGCGCCAGCAGCCAAGTATGGTCTGGATCACCCCTCCACTTT
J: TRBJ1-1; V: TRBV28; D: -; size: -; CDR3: CASTDFPAGAFF; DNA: TGTGCCAGCACCGACTTCCCGGCGGGGGCTTTCTTT
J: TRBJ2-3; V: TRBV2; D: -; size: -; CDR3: CASTQGGNTDTQYF; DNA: TGTGCCAGCACTCAGGGCGGTAACACAGATACGCAGTATTTT
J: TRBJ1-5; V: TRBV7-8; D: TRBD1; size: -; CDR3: CASSLAGTDLYSNQPQHF; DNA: TGTGCCAGCAGCTTAGCGGGGACAGACCTTTATAGCAATCAGCCCCAGCATTTT
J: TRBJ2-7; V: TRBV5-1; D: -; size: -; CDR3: CASTTGTGLHEQYF; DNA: TGCGCCAGCACCACCGGGACTGGTCTACACGAGCAGTACTTC
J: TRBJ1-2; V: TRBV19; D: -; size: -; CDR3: CASSIKRRLNYGYTF; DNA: TGTGCCAGTAGTATAAAAAGAAGATTGAACTATGGCTACACCTTC